This T cell receptor beta chain originates from a study of Ad26.COV2.S vaccination and SARS-CoV-2 variants. Treatment in this sample: around 19 received Ad26.COV2.S at low or high dose, single or two shots; 5 received placebo; per-sample allocation not given. Repertoires come from day 63 after the first vaccine or placebo injection. Data came from immunoSEQ multiplex PCR; TCRdb stores just in-frame clones and leaves some out. The repertoire holds some 340,000 clones, with 70% to 90% as singletons. This sample comprised peripheral blood, obtained in a trial of Ad26.COV2.S vaccine versus placebo. The sequence was collected from a person aged 18-65 years who received the Ad26.COV2.S COVID-19 vaccine or a placebo.

The CDR3 sequence: CASSGEPLTETNTGELFF. Written as DNA, the CDR3 is TGTGCCAGCAGCGGCGAACCCCTGACAGAGACGAACACCGGGGAGCTGTTTTTT. The genes are TRBV9 and TRBJ2-2; maybe TRBD1 (5 bases). Germline assignment: CDR1 SGDLS and CDR2 YYNGEE. V lost 3 bases to trimming and J lost 0 bases, with 18 bases between them. This CDR3 comprises 18 residues.